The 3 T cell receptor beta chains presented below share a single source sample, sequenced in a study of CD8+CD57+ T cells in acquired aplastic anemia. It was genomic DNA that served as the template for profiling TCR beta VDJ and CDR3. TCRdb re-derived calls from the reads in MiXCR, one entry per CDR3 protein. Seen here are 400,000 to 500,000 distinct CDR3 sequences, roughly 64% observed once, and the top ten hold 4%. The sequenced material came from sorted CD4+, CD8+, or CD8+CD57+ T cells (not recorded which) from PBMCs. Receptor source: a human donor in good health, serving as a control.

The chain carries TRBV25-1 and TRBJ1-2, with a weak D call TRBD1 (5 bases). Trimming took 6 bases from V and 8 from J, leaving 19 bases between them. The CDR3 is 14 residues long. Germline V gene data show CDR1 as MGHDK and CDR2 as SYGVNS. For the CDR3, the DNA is TGTGCCAGCAGGGGACCTTTATCTAAACAAGGCTACACCTTC. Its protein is CASRGPLSKQGYTF.

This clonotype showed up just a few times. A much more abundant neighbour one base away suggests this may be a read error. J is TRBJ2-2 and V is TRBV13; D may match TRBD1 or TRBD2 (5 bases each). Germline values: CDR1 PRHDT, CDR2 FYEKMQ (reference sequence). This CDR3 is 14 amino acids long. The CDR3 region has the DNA TGTGCCAGCAGCCTGGCAGGGTGGACCGGGGAGCTGGTTTTT. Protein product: CASSLAGWTGELVF.

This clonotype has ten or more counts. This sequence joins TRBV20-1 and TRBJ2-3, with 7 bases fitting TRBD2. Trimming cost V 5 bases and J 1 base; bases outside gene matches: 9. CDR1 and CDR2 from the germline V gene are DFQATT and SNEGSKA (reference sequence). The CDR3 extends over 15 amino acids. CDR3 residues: CSAPSQAGGTDTQYF. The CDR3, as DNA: TGCAGTGCTCCAAGCCAGGCGGGGGGCACAGATACGCAGTATTTT.